A selection of T cell receptor beta chains follows, all from one sample in a study of blood T cell repertoires in COVID-19. Sequencing was performed with immunoSEQ multiplex PCR; in TCRdb, only in-frame clones are kept and a portion is missing. The sample holds some 380,000 clones; roughly 89% are singletons and the top ten take around 7%. The sequenced material came from peripheral blood. Receptors were obtained from a man between 18 and 35 years old with active or convalescent COVID-19. CDR3s include the opening cysteine and the closing phenylalanine or tryptophan. Fields, in order: D gene, V gene, clone size, J gene, CDR3 DNA, CDR3 protein. D genes are given only for firm matches. Part of the rows lack a size; the others show once, few, many or a class for expanded clones.

>.|TRBV11-2|many|TRBJ2-7
TGTGCCAGCAGCCCCAGAGACCTAGGGGGCTACGAGCAGTACTTC
CASSPRDLGGYEQYF
>.|TRBV28|.|TRBJ2-2
TGTGCCAGCAGCGTAATGACAGGCGAAAACACCGGGGAGCTGTTTTTT
CASSVMTGENTGELFF
>.|TRBV18|once|TRBJ1-3
TGTGCCAGCTCACCGGGGCCCCGCTTTAGCTCTGGAAACACCATATATTTT
CASSPGPRFSSGNTIYF
>.|TRBV12-3/TRBV12-4|.|TRBJ1-2
TGTGCCAGCAGTATCGGTGGGCTCAGGGGCTACACCTTC
CASSIGGLRGYTF
>.|TRBV13|.|TRBJ1-1
TGTGCCAGCAGAACGACAGGAAAGAACACTGAAGCTTTCTTT
CASRTTGKNTEAFF
>TRBD1|TRBV6-4|.|TRBJ2-3
TGTGCCAGCAGTGCGGACAGGGATGCAGATACGCAGTATTTT
CASSADRDADTQYF
>.|TRBV11-2|.|TRBJ2-7
TGTGCCAGCGGTCAAGCGGGCCCCTACGAGCAGTACTTC
CASGQAGPYEQYF
>TRBD1|TRBV19|once|TRBJ1-3
TGTGCCAGTAGTATCGACAGGGGAAAAGGAAACACCATATATTTT
CASSIDRGKGNTIYF
>TRBD1|TRBV5-6|.|TRBJ1-6
TGTGCCAGCAGCCTTAAACTGACAGGGAGGAATTCACCCCTCCACTTT
CASSLKLTGRNSPLHF
>TRBD1|TRBV7-3|.|TRBJ2-1
TGTGCCAGCAGGCCGACAGGGGGCGCCAGGAATGAGCAGTTCTTC
CASRPTGGARNEQFF
>TRBD1|TRBV5-1|.|TRBJ1-1
TGCGCCAGCAGTACAGGGGACACTGAAGCTTTCTTT
CASSTGDTEAFF
>.|TRBV5-6|once|TRBJ1-1
TGTGCCAGCAGCCCGGACAAATACACTGAAGCTTTCTTT
CASSPDKYTEAFF
>TRBD2|TRBV6-2/TRBV6-3|.|TRBJ2-6
TGTGCCAGCAGTTATCTATTTTTGTGGGCCAACGGGGGGGCCAACGTGCTGACTTTC
CASSYLFLWANGGANVLTF
>TRBD1|TRBV2|.|TRBJ1-6
TGTGCCAGCAGCAGGACAGGGAGTAATTCACCCCTCCACTTT
CASSRTGSNSPLHF
>.|TRBV28|.|TRBJ2-7
TGTGCCAGCAGTTTATTTAGCCTTACCTACGAGCAGTACTTC
CASSLFSLTYEQYF
>.|TRBV6-6|once|TRBJ2-7
TGTGCCAGCAGAAGGGAGGACGAGCAGTACTTC
CASRREDEQYF
>TRBD2|TRBV6-5|.|TRBJ2-7
TGTGCCAGCAGTCTGACGACTAGCGGAAGGTACGAGCAGTACTTC
CASSLTTSGRYEQYF
>.|TRBV6-2/TRBV6-3|.|TRBJ1-6
TGTGCCAGCAGTTATCCGCGAGGCGAGGGATCACCCCTCCACTTT
CASSYPRGEGSPLHF
>.|TRBV7-9|few|TRBJ1-2
TGTGCCAGCAGCCCAGCGGGGGCTAACTATGGCTACACCTTC
CASSPAGANYGYTF
>.|TRBV19|.|TRBJ2-7
TGTGCCAGTAGTATTTTTCGGGGTGCAACAATCTACGAGCAGTACTTC
CASSIFRGATIYEQYF
>.|TRBV5-1|.|TRBJ1-2
TGCGCCAGCAGCTTGGAACAGCCTCGGTATGGCTACACCTTC
CASSLEQPRYGYTF
>.|TRBV19|.|TRBJ2-1
TGTGCCAGTAGTACAATTCCGAGCTCCTACAATGAGCAGTTCTTC
CASSTIPSSYNEQFF
>.|TRBV28|.|TRBJ1-3
TGTGCCAGCAGTTTAGGCTTCTCTGGAAACACCATATATTTT
CASSLGFSGNTIYF
>.|TRBV7-2|.|TRBJ1-1
TGTGCCAGCCACTTTGGAGCGGGGCAGCAAGAAGCTTTCTTT
CASHFGAGQQEAFF
>TRBD1|TRBV14|.|TRBJ1-4
TGTGCCAGCAGCCAATTTACCGGGACAGGGCTTGGAAAACTGTTTTTT
CASSQFTGTGLGKLFF
>TRBD2|TRBV2|.|TRBJ2-3
TGTGCCAGCAGTGGGTACACGACTAGCGGAGGTCCCGCAGATACGCAGTATTTT
CASSGYTTSGGPADTQYF
>TRBD2|TRBV7-2|.|TRBJ2-7
TGTGCCAGCAGCCTCGAGCGGGGGACTACCTACGAGCAGTACTTC
CASSLERGTTYEQYF
>.|TRBV7-9|.|TRBJ2-7
TGTGCCAGCAGCTCGCCGGGATCCTACGAGCAGTACTTC
CASSSPGSYEQYF
>TRBD2|TRBV18|.|TRBJ2-3
TGTGCCAGCTCACCCCCCAGCGGGGGGGTCACAGATACGCAGTATTTT
CASSPPSGGVTDTQYF
>.|TRBV9|.|TRBJ2-3
TGTGCCAGCAGCTACCACATGGTGAGGGATACGCAGTATTTT
CASSYHMVRDTQYF
>.|TRBV5-1|.|TRBJ2-2
TGCGCCAGCAGGGCTAGCGTTAACACCGGGGAGCTGTTTTTT
CASRASVNTGELFF
>.|TRBV19|.|TRBJ2-3
TGTGCCAGTAGTGCAGGAAGGAATACGCAGTATTTT
CASSAGRNTQYF
>TRBD1|TRBV6-5|.|TRBJ1-2
TGTGCCAGCAGTAAGCTGGACAGGGCCGGTGGCTACACCTTC
CASSKLDRAGGYTF
>.|TRBV5-3|.|TRBJ1-4
TGTGCCAGAAGCTTGATCTTACGGGTCGGAGGAAATGAAAAACTGTTTTTT
CARSLILRVGGNEKLFF
>TRBD2|TRBV15|.|TRBJ2-7
TGTGCCACCAGCAGCGGACTAGCGGGTTACACCTACGAGCAGTACTTC
CATSSGLAGYTYEQYF
>.|TRBV28|.|TRBJ2-7
TGTGCCAGCAGTTCCCTACTAGAGTGGTACTTC
CASSSLLEWYF
>.|TRBV7-9|.|TRBJ2-2
TGTGCCAGCAGTCCCGTAAACACCGGGGAGCTGTTTTTT
CASSPVNTGELFF
>TRBD1|TRBV7-2|.|TRBJ2-7
TGTGCCAGCAGCTCGGGATACGGGACAGGGGGCGAGCAGTACTTC
CASSSGYGTGGEQYF
>TRBD2|TRBV5-6|.|TRBJ2-1
TGTGCCAGCAGCTTGCTCACGGGGGGGCCAAGATTTGACAATGAGCAGTTCTTC
CASSLLTGGPRFDNEQFF
>TRBD1|TRBV4-1|once|TRBJ2-7
TGCGCCAGCAGCCAAGTTGACAGGGGGCACTACGAGCAGTACTTC
CASSQVDRGHYEQYF
>.|TRBV11-2|.|TRBJ2-3
TGTGCCAGCAGCTTAGTTCGGACAGATACGCAGTATTTT
CASSLVRTDTQYF
>.|TRBV19|.|TRBJ1-6
TGTGCCAGTAGTCAGGGGTTGTCCTATAATTCACCCCTCCACTTT
CASSQGLSYNSPLHF
>.|TRBV12-3/TRBV12-4|few|TRBJ1-1
TGTGCCAGCAGTTTGGGGGGTAACACTGAAGCTTTCTTT
CASSLGGNTEAFF
>TRBD2|TRBV28|.|TRBJ2-1
TGTGCCAGCAGTTCGTCAGGGCGGGGGAGATACAATGAGCAGTTCTTC
CASSSSGRGRYNEQFF
>.|TRBV28|.|TRBJ1-1
TGTGCCAGCAGTTTGCAGGGCGGGGGCACTGAAGCTTTCTTT
CASSLQGGGTEAFF
>TRBD2|TRBV12-3/TRBV12-4|.|TRBJ2-1
TGTGCCACCGCTAGCGGGAGTATTGAGCAGTTCTTC
CATASGSIEQFF
>.|TRBV10-2|.|TRBJ2-1
TGCGCCAGCAGTGCTGGGGCCGCCCCGGATGAGCAGTTCTTC
CASSAGAAPDEQFF
>TRBD1|TRBV2|.|TRBJ2-7
TGTGCCAGCAGCCGGGACAGGGCTACCGAGCAGTACTTC
CASSRDRATEQYF